This T cell receptor beta chain was obtained from a study of cytomegalovirus exposure and HLA in healthy donors. Repertoires were generated with immunoSEQ multiplex PCR, while TCRdb's copy carries only in-frame clones and drops some. The sample contains 170,000 or so clones, about 85% of which appear only once. This sequence was found in a man between 18 and 35 years old in good health and CMV-seropositive. The sample consisted of PBMCs.

CDR3 nucleotide sequence: TGTGCCATCAGTGAGGGAGGCGCGGGACAGGGAAACTATGGCTACACCTTC. Protein: CAISEGGAGQGNYGYTF. The chain has TRBV10-3 and TRBJ1-2, with 9 bases lining up with TRBD1. V shed 2 bases, J shed 2 bases, and the junction held 9 bases outside the gene matches. The CDR3 sequence is 17 residues long. CDR1 and CDR2 (germline): ENHRY, SYGVKD.